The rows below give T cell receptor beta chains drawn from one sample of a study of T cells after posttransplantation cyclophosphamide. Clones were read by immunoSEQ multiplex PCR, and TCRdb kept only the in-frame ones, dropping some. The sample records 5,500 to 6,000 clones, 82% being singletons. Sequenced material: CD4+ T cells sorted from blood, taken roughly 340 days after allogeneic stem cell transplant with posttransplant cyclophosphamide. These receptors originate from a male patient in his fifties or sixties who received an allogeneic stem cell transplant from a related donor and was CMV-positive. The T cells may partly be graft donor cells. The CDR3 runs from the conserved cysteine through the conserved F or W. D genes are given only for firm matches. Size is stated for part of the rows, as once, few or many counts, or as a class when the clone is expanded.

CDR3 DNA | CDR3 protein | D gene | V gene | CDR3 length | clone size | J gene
TGCGCCAGCAGCCAAGAGGGGAGGGTAGGAGATACGCAGTATTTT | CASSQEGRVGDTQYF | TRBD2 | TRBV4-3 | 15 | once | TRBJ2-3
TGCGCCAGCAGCTTGGGGGCCTCTTCGGGCAATCAGCCCCAGCATTTT | CASSLGASSGNQPQHF | - | TRBV5-1 | 16 | - | TRBJ1-5
TGTGCCAGCAGCGTGAATCCGGGACTCCTATCGGAGACCCAGTACTTC | CASSVNPGLLSETQYF | - | TRBV2 | 16 | - | TRBJ2-5
TGTGCCAGCAGCGCAGTAGGACAGGTCAGGCAGTACTTC | CASSAVGQVRQYF | TRBD1 | TRBV9 | 13 | - | TRBJ2-7
TGTGCCAGCAGTTCGTCAGGAACCCACGAGCAGTACTTC | CASSSSGTHEQYF | - | TRBV27 | 13 | - | TRBJ2-7
TGTGCCAGCAGGGCTTCTGGAAACACCATATATTTT | CASRASGNTIYF | - | TRBV6-6 | 12 | - | TRBJ1-3
TGTGCCAGCAGCTTAGGGGGACTTAGCTCCTACGAGCAGTACTTC | CASSLGGLSSYEQYF | - | TRBV11-3 | 15 | once | TRBJ2-7
TGCAGCGTTAATCTCCCGGGGACTAACTATGGCTACACCTTC | CSVNLPGTNYGYTF | - | TRBV29-1 | 14 | - | TRBJ1-2
TGTGCCAGCAGTCTAAGGACAGGGGTGCAAGAGACCCAGTACTTC | CASSLRTGVQETQYF | TRBD1 | TRBV27 | 15 | - | TRBJ2-5
TGTGCCAGTATGAAGGACTGGTCGGCTGAAAAACTGTTTTTT | CASMKDWSAEKLFF | - | TRBV19 | 14 | large | TRBJ1-4
TGTGCCACCAGCAGAGGCCGGGGAACCTACGAGCAGTACTTC | CATSRGRGTYEQYF | - | TRBV15 | 14 | once | TRBJ2-7
TGTGCCAGCAGTTTCACAGGGGTCGAGCAGTACTTC | CASSFTGVEQYF | TRBD1 | TRBV6-4 | 12 | - | TRBJ2-7
TGTGCCAGCAGCGTTGGGGGGTGGGGCACAGATACGCAGTATTTT | CASSVGGWGTDTQYF | - | TRBV9 | 15 | - | TRBJ2-3
TGTGCCATCAGTGAGGCTAGGGCTAGCGGGGCCTCAGATACGCAGTATTTT | CAISEARASGASDTQYF | TRBD2 | TRBV10-3 | 17 | few | TRBJ2-3
TGCGCCAGCACCGGGCTAGCGGGACAAGAGACCCAGTACTTC | CASTGLAGQETQYF | TRBD2 | TRBV5-1 | 14 | - | TRBJ2-5
TGTGCCAGCAGCAATACCCCTATTACAGGAGCCAAAAACATTCAGTACTTC | CASSNTPITGAKNIQYF | - | TRBV21-1 | 17 | - | TRBJ2-4
TGCGCCAGCAGCCAAGATATGCCTAGCGGGAGATACGAGCAGTACTTC | CASSQDMPSGRYEQYF | TRBD2 | TRBV4-1 | 16 | - | TRBJ2-7
TGTGCCATCGGGGGGATTCGTGGTACGCAAATCGGGGAGCTGTTTTTT | CAIGGIRGTQIGELFF | - | TRBV10-3 | 16 | - | TRBJ2-2
TGTGCCAGCAGCAAAGAGCGGGGGCAATGCCCTCAGCCCCAGCATTTT | CASSKERGQCPQPQHF | - | TRBV21-1 | 16 | - | TRBJ1-5
TGTGCCAGCAGTTATGGCAGGGGCAGCTCCTACGAGCAGTACTTC | CASSYGRGSSYEQYF | - | TRBV6-5 | 15 | - | TRBJ2-7
TGTGCCAGTAGTATTCAGGGACTCCCCTCCACAGATACGCAGTATTTT | CASSIQGLPSTDTQYF | - | TRBV19 | 16 | - | TRBJ2-3
TGCGCCAGCAGTGGCCCGGGACAGGGGGGGACCCAGTACTTC | CASSGPGQGGTQYF | TRBD1 | TRBV10-1 | 14 | - | TRBJ2-5
TGTGCCAGCAGCCTGGGACTTCGCACAGATACGCAGTATTTT | CASSLGLRTDTQYF | - | TRBV5-6 | 14 | - | TRBJ2-3
TGTGCCAGCAGTTACGTAAGGGGGGGCGCGCAGTTCTTC | CASSYVRGGAQFF | - | TRBV6-5 | 13 | once | TRBJ2-1
TGTGCCAGCATGTGGTTCCCTAGCGGGAGCACAGATACGCAGTATTTT | CASMWFPSGSTDTQYF | TRBD2 | TRBV2 | 16 | - | TRBJ2-3
TGTGCCAGCAGCCGGGTCTTAGACTTTAGCACAGATACGCAGTATTTT | CASSRVLDFSTDTQYF | - | TRBV7-7 | 16 | - | TRBJ2-3
TGTGCCAGCAGTTCCCCTAGACGGGGGGGTGGTAATGAGCAGTTCTTC | CASSSPRRGGGNEQFF | TRBD2 | TRBV6-5 | 16 | few | TRBJ2-1
TGTGCCAGCAGCGTAGGACTAGCGGGAGTCTGGGAGCAGTACTTC | CASSVGLAGVWEQYF | TRBD2 | TRBV9 | 15 | - | TRBJ2-7
TGTGCCACCAGTCTCGAAGCGTCTCATTTAGAGACCCAGTACTTC | CATSLEASHLETQYF | - | TRBV15 | 15 | - | TRBJ2-5
TGTGCCAGCAGCCCCGACAGCTGGGTCCACGAGCAGTACTTC | CASSPDSWVHEQYF | - | TRBV7-9 | 14 | - | TRBJ2-7
TGTGCCAGCAGTTACTCCAGACTAGCGTCCTACAATGAGCAGTTCTTC | CASSYSRLASYNEQFF | TRBD2 | TRBV6-5 | 16 | - | TRBJ2-1
TGTGCCACCAGCAGGGGCAGGACTGCGACTGAAGCTTTCTTT | CATSRGRTATEAFF | - | TRBV15 | 14 | - | TRBJ1-1
TGCAGCGTGGGAGACACAGATACGCAGTATTTT | CSVGDTDTQYF | - | TRBV29-1 | 11 | few | TRBJ2-3
TGTGCCTGGAGTGTGTCCAGTTTCTCCTACGAGCAGTACTTC | CAWSVSSFSYEQYF | - | TRBV30 | 14 | - | TRBJ2-7
TGTGCCAGCAGCTCGCCTGAGGGTTTTCTGGGCGCGAGGCAGTACTTC | CASSSPEGFLGARQYF | - | TRBV7-2 | 16 | - | TRBJ2-7